The following is a T cell receptor beta chain sequence with its context. Some clones are missing from TCRdb's copy, which holds only in-frame ones; the method was immunoSEQ multiplex PCR. This table has about 230,000 clones, more than 75% appearing once. This sample is drawn from a study of blood T cell repertoires in COVID-19. Those enrolled in Seattle joined during active infection and were followed longitudinally afterward. The CDR3 runs 15 residues. V was shortened by 6 bases and J by 6 bases, with 21 bases between the two germline ends. CDR1 is MNHEY, CDR2 SVGAGI, per germline. The chain employs TRBV6-5 and TRBJ2-7, with D perhaps matching TRBD2 (6 bases). The clonotype comes from a middle-aged man with COVID-19, enrolled during active disease. The sample consisted of peripheral blood. The DNA of the CDR3 is TGTGCCAGCAGCTCCCGACTAGGTCCCCGTGGCGAGCAGTACTTC. This sequence encodes CASSSRLGPRGEQYF.